The 19 T cell receptor beta chains below come from one sample, sequenced in a study of OX40 agonist ivuxolimab in advanced cancers. Assay used: immunoSEQ multiplex PCR; TCRdb lists only in-frame clones, some missing. Here the sample spans some 81,000 clones, around 87% being singletons. This specimen consisted of CD4+ or CD8+ T cells sorted from blood, obtained in a trial of the OX40 agonist ivuxolimab. The receptors originated from an adult with an advanced solid tumor such as melanoma, head and neck, liver or kidney cancer.

This clone was seen more than once but under ten times. The gene calls are TRBV30 and TRBJ1-2, with a possible D match to TRBD1 (5 bases). V was cut by 3 bases and J by 6 bases, with 20 bases left in between. CDR3 size: 15 residues. Germline CDR1 reads GTSNPN; CDR2 reads SVGIG (reference sequence). CDR3 residues: CAWSPSWEGRDGYTF. The CDR3 coding sequence is TGTGCCTGGAGCCCAAGCTGGGAGGGGAGGGATGGCTACACCTTC.

This chain uses TRBV11-2 with TRBJ2-7; perhaps TRBD2 as D (6 bases). Germline CDR1 and CDR2: SGHAT and FQNNGV. This CDR3 is 16 amino acids long. V was pared by 0 bases and J by 4 bases, with 16 bases between. DNA for the CDR3: TGTGCCAGCAGCTTAGAGTTAGGTGCGGGATTTTACGAGCAGTACTTC. Its protein product is CASSLELGAGFYEQYF.

This clone has a single count. This rearrangement joins TRBV19 to TRBJ1-5; D possibly corresponds to TRBD1 (5 bases). Germline CDR1 reads LNHDA; CDR2 reads SQIVND (reference sequence). V lost 7 bases and J lost 2, with 15 bases in between. This CDR3 is 15 amino acids long. The CDR3 DNA is TGTGCCAGTACAGGCACACGAGGGGGCAATCAGCCCCAGCATTTT. It specifies CASTGTRGGNQPQHF.

The V and J genes are TRBV10-2 and TRBJ2-5; 7 bases align to TRBD2. The CDR3 runs 14 residues. Germline V gives CDR1 WSHSY, CDR2 SAAADI. The trim removed 6 bases at V and 4 bases at J, leaving 8 bases unmatched. The CDR3 DNA sequence: TGCGCCAGCAGCGCTGTGGGAGGGCGAGAGACCCAGTACTTC. This sequence encodes CASSAVGGRETQYF.

The chain has TRBV30 and TRBJ2-5, with 14 bases lining up with TRBD2. V gave up 3 bases and J gave up 3 bases; unmatched junction bases: 3. The CDR3 loop spans 15 amino acids. CDR1 is GTSNPN, CDR2 SVGIG, per germline (reference sequence). The CDR3 loop is CAWSLGLAGEETQYF. The CDR3 region has the DNA TGTGCCTGGAGCCTGGGACTAGCGGGGGAAGAGACCCAGTACTTC.

This chain links TRBV19 with TRBJ2-2; maybe TRBD1 (5 bases). The germline CDR1 and CDR2 sequences are LNHDA and SQIVND (reference sequence). V lost 3 bases to trimming and J lost 0 bases, with 8 bases between them. The CDR3 has 15 residues. The CDR3 DNA sequence: TGTGCCAGTAGTATGGGGCTAGCGAACACCGGGGAGCTGTTTTTT. Translating it yields CASSMGLANTGELFF.

This clone was observed once. The rearrangement links TRBV9 to TRBJ2-3; no clear D gene. V was clipped by 0 bases and J by 0 bases, with 5 bases between them. CDR1 is SGDLS and CDR2 is YYNGEE in the germline V gene. The CDR3 loop spans 14 amino acids. CDR3 residues: CASSVVGSTDTQYF. CDR3 sequence (DNA): TGTGCCAGCAGCGTAGTGGGGAGCACAGATACGCAGTATTTT.

This chain uses TRBV30 with TRBJ2-7; D remains ambiguous. The CDR3 runs to 11 residues. CDR1 is GTSNPN, CDR2 SVGIG, per germline (reference sequence). The germline V and J ends were trimmed by 3 bases and 5 bases, with 8 bases remaining between them. The CDR3 loop reads CAWSEIHEQYF. In nucleotides, the CDR3 is TGTGCCTGGAGCGAGATCCACGAGCAGTACTTC. Full variable domain (missing parts from reference TRBV30 and TRBJ2-7): SQTIHQWPATLVQPVGSPLSLECTVEGTSNPNLYWYRQAAGRGLQLLFYSVGIGQISSEVPQNLSASRPQDRQFILSSKKLLLSDSGFYLCAWSEIHEQYFGPGTRLTVT.

The chain employs TRBV28 and TRBJ2-7; D is possibly TRBD1 (6 bases). CDR3 size: 13 residues. Germline V CDR1 and CDR2: MDHEN, SYDVKM. V was cut by 6 bases and J by 7 bases, with 16 bases left in between. In DNA form, the CDR3 reads TGTGCCAGCAGCCCCAGGGGTTGGGGAGAGCAGTACTTC. It translates to CASSPRGWGEQYF.

The V and J genes are TRBV14 and TRBJ1-5, with 9 bases fitting TRBD1. CDR1 SGHDN and CDR2 FVKESK come from the germline V gene. Trimming cost V 5 bases and J 4 bases; bases outside gene matches: 9. The CDR3 consists of 16 residues. CDR3 residues: CASSKTGGSGNQPQHF. The DNA of the CDR3 is TGTGCCAGCAGCAAGACAGGGGGAAGTGGGAATCAGCCCCAGCATTTT.

The J gene is TRBJ1-3, the V gene TRBV6-6; possibly TRBD1 for D (6 bases). Germline V gives CDR1 MNHNY, CDR2 SVGAGI (reference sequence). The CDR3 is made up of 14 amino acids. The germline V and J ends were trimmed by 5 bases and 4 bases, with 12 bases remaining between them. CDR3 coding DNA: TGTGCCAGCAGTCGAAGCGACAGGGGAAACACCATATATTTT. It codes for CASSRSDRGNTIYF.

The chain recombines TRBV4-3 with TRBJ2-3; D possibly corresponds to TRBD2 (5 bases). The CDR3 contains 19 residues. CDR1 is LGHNA, CDR2 YSLEER, per germline. V shed 0 bases and J shed 0 bases, with 19 bases lying between them. CDR3 region: CASSQDLPVGRASTDTQYF. The CDR3 DNA reads TGCGCCAGCAGCCAAGATCTCCCAGTAGGGAGAGCTAGCACAGATACGCAGTATTTT.

The chain couples TRBV4-3 to TRBJ2-7; 7 bases line up with TRBD2. The ends lost 6 bases at V and 3 bases at J; junction bases unmatched: 11. CDR3 size: 15 residues. Germline lookup yields CDR1 LGHNA and CDR2 YSLEER. CDR3: CASSLSLAGVYEQYF. The CDR3 nucleotides read TGCGCCAGCAGTCTTTCCTTGGCGGGAGTCTACGAGCAGTACTTC.

J is TRBJ1-1 and V is TRBV10-2, with D perhaps matching TRBD1 (5 bases). V was pared by 6 bases and J by 4 bases, with 18 bases between. The CDR3 loop spans 15 amino acids. Germline CDR1 WSHSY, CDR2 SAAADI. In DNA, the CDR3 is TGCGCCAGCAGCGATGACTTCGGGACGGCCACTGAAGCTTTCTTT. Protein product: CASSDDFGTATEAFF.

This sequence joins TRBV7-2 and TRBJ1-2; D gene uncertain. Germline loops: CDR1 SGHTA, CDR2 FQGNSA. The CDR3 contains 14 residues. With 7 bases removed from V and 7 bases from J, the gap between germline ends came to 19 bases. The DNA of the CDR3 is TGTGCCAGCACCCGAACCGGCGGGGTAGGTGGCTACACCTTC. This gives the protein CASTRTGGVGGYTF. Variable domain in full (rest from reference TRBV7-2 and TRBJ1-2): GAGVSQSPSNKVTEKGKDVELRCDPISGHTALYWYRQSLGQGLEFLIYFQGNSAPDKSGLPSDRFSAERTGGSVSTLTIQRTQQEDSAVYLCASTRTGGVGGYTFGSGTRLTVV.

The chain links TRBV2 to TRBJ1-3, with D unresolved. The CDR3 loop spans 13 amino acids. Germline CDR1 and CDR2: SNHLY and FYNNEI. Trimming pared 6 bases from V and 4 bases from J, leaving 10 bases between. CDR3 loop: CASRAGLGNTIYF. In DNA form, the CDR3 reads TGTGCCAGCAGGGCAGGACTGGGAAACACCATATATTTT.

The CDR3 here is CASSLDLGANVLTF. As DNA, the CDR3 is TGTGCCAGCTCACTCGATCTGGGGGCCAACGTCCTGACTTTC. The rearrangement links TRBV18 to TRBJ2-6, with D unclear. CDR3 length: 14 amino acids. The V end was cut by 4 bases, the J end by 4 bases, with 8 bases between. In germline, CDR1 is KGHSH, CDR2 LQKENI. Using reference TRBV18 and TRBJ2-6 for the parts outside the CDR3, the full variable domain is NAGVMQNPRHLVRRRGQEARLRCSPMKGHSHVYWYRQLPEEGLKFMVYLQKENIIDESGMPKERFSAEFPKEGPSILRIQQVVRGDSAAYFCASSLDLGANVLTFGAGSRLTVL.

This clone came up once. The chain has TRBV19 and TRBJ2-5, with D uncertain. Germline V CDR1 and CDR2: LNHDA, SQIVND (reference sequence). Trimming removed 7 bases from V and 0 bases from J, with 9 bases in between. The CDR3 has 13 residues. The chain's CDR3 is CASISRDQETQYF. As DNA, the CDR3 is TGTGCCAGTATAAGTAGGGACCAAGAGACCCAGTACTTC.

The chain couples TRBV6-5 to TRBJ1-1, with 7 bases fitting TRBD1. Germline V gene lookup returns CDR1 MNHEY and CDR2 SVGAGI. J was trimmed by 8 bases and V by 0 bases; bases with no gene match: 6. The length of the CDR3 is 14 residues. In nucleotides, the CDR3 is TGTGCCAGCAGTTACTCTGCAGGGGGGAGGGAAGCTTTCTTT. This codes for CASSYSAGGREAFF.